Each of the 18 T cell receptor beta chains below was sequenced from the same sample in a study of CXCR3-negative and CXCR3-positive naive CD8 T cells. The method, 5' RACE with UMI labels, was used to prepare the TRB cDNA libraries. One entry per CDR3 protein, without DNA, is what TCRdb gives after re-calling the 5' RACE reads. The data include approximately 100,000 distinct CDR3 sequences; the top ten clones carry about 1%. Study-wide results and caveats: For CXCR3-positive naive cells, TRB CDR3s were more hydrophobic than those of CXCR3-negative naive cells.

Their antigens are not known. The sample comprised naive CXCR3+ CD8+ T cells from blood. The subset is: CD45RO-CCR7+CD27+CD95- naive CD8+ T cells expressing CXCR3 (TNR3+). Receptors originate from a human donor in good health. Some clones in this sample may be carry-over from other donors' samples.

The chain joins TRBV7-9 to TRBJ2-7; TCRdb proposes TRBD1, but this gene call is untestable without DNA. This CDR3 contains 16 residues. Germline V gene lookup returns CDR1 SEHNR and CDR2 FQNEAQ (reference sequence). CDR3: CASSARTGAVVYEQYF.

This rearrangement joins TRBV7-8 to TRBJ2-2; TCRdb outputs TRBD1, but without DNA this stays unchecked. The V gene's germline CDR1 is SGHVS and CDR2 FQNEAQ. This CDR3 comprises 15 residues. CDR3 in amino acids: CASRTNRGFAGELFF.

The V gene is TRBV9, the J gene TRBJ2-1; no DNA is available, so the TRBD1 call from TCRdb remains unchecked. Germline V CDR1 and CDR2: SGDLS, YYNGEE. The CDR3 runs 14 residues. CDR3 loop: CASSRESSYNEQFF.

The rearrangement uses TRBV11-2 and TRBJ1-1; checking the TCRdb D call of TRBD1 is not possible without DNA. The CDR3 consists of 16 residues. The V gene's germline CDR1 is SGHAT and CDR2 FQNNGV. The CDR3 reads CASSSGWGRVTTEAFF. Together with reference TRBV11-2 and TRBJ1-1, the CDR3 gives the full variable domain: EAGVAQSPRYKIIEKRQSVAFWCNPISGHATLYWYQQILGQGPKLLIQFQNNGVVDDSQLPKDRFSAERLKGVDSTLKIQPAKLEDSAVYLCASSSGWGRVTTEAFFGQGTRLTVV.

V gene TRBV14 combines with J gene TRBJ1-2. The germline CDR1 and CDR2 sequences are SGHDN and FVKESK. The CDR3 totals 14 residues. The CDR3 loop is CASSQEGLSYGYTF.

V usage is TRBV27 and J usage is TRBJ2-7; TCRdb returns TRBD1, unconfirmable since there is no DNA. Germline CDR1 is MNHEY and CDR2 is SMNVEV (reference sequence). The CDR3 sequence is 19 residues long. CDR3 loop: CASSLDSANTRGGAYEQYF.

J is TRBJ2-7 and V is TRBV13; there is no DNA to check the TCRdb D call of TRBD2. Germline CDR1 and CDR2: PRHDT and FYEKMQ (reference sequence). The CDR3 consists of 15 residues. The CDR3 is CASSFGTTPSYEQYF.

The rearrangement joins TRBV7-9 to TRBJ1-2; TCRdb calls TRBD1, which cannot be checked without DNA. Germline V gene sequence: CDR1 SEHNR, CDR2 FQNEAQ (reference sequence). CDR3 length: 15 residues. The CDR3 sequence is CASSVVAEGYYGYTF.

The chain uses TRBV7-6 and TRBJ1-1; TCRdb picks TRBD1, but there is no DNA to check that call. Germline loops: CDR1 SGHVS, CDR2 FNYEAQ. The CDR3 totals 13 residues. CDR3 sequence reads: CASSWAGGTEAFF. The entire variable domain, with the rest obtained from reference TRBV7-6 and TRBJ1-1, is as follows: GAGVSQSPRYKVTKRGQDVALRCDPISGHVSLYWYRQALGQGPEFLTYFNYEAQQDKSGLPNDRFSAERPEGSISTLTIQRTEQRDSAMYRCASSWAGGTEAFFGQGTRLTVV.

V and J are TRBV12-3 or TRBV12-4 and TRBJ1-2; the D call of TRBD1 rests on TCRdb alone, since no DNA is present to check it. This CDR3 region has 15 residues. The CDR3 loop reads CASSPRGRINYGYTF.

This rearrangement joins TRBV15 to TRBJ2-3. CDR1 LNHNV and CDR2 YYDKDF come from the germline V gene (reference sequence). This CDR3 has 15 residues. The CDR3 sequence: CATSRVRVPTDTQYF.

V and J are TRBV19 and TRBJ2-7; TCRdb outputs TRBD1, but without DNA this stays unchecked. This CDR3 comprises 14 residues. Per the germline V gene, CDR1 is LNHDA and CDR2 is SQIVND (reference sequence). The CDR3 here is CASSIRDSSYEQYF. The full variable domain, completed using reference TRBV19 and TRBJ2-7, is DGGITQSPKYLFRKEGQNVTLSCEQNLNHDAMYWYRQDPGQGLRLIYYSQIVNDFQKGDIAEGYSVSREKKESFPLTVTSAQKNPTAFYLCASSIRDSSYEQYFGPGTRLTVT.

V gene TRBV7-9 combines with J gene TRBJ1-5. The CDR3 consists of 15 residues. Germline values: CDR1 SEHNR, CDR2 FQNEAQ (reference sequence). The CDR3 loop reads CASSHSSRGTQPQHF.

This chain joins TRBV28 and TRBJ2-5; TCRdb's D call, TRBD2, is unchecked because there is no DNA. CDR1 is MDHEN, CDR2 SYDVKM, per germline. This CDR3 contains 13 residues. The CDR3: CASSFPTGGAQYF.

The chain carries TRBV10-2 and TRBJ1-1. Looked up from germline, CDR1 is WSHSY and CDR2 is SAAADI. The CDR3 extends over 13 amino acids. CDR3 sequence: CASSEMLGTEAFF.

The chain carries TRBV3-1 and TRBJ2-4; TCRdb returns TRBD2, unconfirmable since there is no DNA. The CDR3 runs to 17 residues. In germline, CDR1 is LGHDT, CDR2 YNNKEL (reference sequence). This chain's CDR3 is CASSGRLPAVNKNIQYF.

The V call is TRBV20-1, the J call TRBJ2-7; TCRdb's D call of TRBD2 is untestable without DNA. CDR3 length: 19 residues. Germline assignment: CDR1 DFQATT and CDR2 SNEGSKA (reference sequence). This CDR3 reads CSARDPDTESGGDVYEQYF.

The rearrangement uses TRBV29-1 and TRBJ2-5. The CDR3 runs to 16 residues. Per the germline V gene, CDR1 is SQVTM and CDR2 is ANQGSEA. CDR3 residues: CSVDGGADDEQETQYF.